What follows are 12 T cell receptor beta chains derived from one specimen sequenced in a study of blood T cell repertoires in COVID-19. Data came from immunoSEQ multiplex PCR; TCRdb stores just in-frame clones and leaves some out. The data contain about 170,000 clones, approximately 82% of them seen just once; the ten biggest clones take up roughly a fifth. Sequenced sample: peripheral blood. Receptor source: a woman in her 70s who had recovered from COVID-19.

This clone was found a few times. This chain connects TRBV5-5 to TRBJ1-3; D gene ambiguous. Per the germline V gene, CDR1 is SGHKS and CDR2 is YYEKEE (reference sequence). Trimming took 0 bases from V and 0 from J, leaving 13 bases between them. There are 17 residues in the CDR3. The CDR3 region has the DNA TGTGCCAGCAGCTTGGCCGGCAGGCCGAGCTCTGGAAACACCATATATTTT. Its protein is CASSLAGRPSSGNTIYF. The full variable domain, rest sourced from reference TRBV5-5 and TRBJ1-3, is DAGVTQSPTHLIKTRGQQVTLRCSPISGHKSVSWYQQVLGQGPQFIFQYYEKEERGRGNFPDRFSARQFPNYSSELNVNALLLGDSALYLCASSLAGRPSSGNTIYFGEGSWLTVV.

This chain uses TRBV4-2 with TRBJ1-5, with D tentatively TRBD1 (6 bases). Germline V gene lookup returns CDR1 LGHNA and CDR2 YNFKEQ. V shed 4 bases and J shed 0 bases, with 16 bases lying between them. The CDR3 extends over 17 amino acids. The CDR3 coding sequence is TGTGCCAGCAGCCCGCGGGCAGGGGACAATAGCAATCAGCCCCAGCATTTT. It yields the protein CASSPRAGDNSNQPQHF.

At least ten counts were recorded for this clone. J is TRBJ1-6 and V is TRBV4-2, with D possibly TRBD1 on 6 matching bases. From germline, CDR1 is LGHNA and CDR2 YNFKEQ. V dropped 6 bases and J dropped 6 bases, with 12 bases sitting between them. This CDR3 comprises 14 residues. The CDR3 bases are TGTGCCAGCAGTGTGGGGGCGCGTAATTCACCCCTCCACTTT. The encoded protein is CASSVGARNSPLHF.

The V and J genes are TRBV30 and TRBJ1-4; 7 bases line up with TRBD1. Germline V CDR1 and CDR2: GTSNPN, SVGIG (reference sequence). The V gene end was trimmed by 0 bases and the J gene end by 3 bases; junction bases not matched to a gene: 1. There are 14 residues in the CDR3. In DNA form, the CDR3 reads TGTGCCTGGAGTGTAGGGGGCTCTAATGAAAAACTGTTTTTT. Its translation is CAWSVGGSNEKLFF. The full variable domain, its missing parts supplied by reference TRBV30 and TRBJ1-4, is SQTIHQWPATLVQPVGSPLSLECTVEGTSNPNLYWYRQAAGRGLQLLFYSVGIGQISSEVPQNLSASRPQDRQFILSSKKLLLSDSGFYLCAWSVGGSNEKLFFGSGTQLSVL.

The table lists this clone with a few counts. The V call is TRBV3-1 (or the pseudogene TRBV3-2), the J call TRBJ2-5; 8 nucleotides match TRBD1. The J segment lost 4 bases and the V segment lost 4 bases, leaving 5 bases of the junction unmatched. This CDR3 has 14 residues. Germline V gene sequence: CDR1 LGHDT, CDR2 YNNKEL (reference sequence). The CDR3 region has the DNA TGTGCCAGCAGCCGTTGGACAGGGCGAGAGACCCAGTACTTC. Amino acids: CASSRWTGRETQYF.

This clone was detected only once. The chain couples TRBV3-1 (or the pseudogene TRBV3-2) to TRBJ1-5; no definite D call. The CDR3 runs to 13 residues. Trimming cost V 1 base and J 6 bases, with 7 bases left between them. CDR1 and CDR2 (germline): LGHDT, YNNKEL (reference sequence). CDR3 sequence: CASSQARGQPQHF. The CDR3 DNA follows: TGTGCCAGCAGCCAAGCGCGGGGTCAGCCCCAGCATTTT.

This chain connects TRBV3-1 (or the pseudogene TRBV3-2) to TRBJ2-2, with 8 bases that match TRBD2. The CDR3 contains 15 residues. With V trimmed by 4 bases and J by 6 bases, 7 bases remained unmatched. Germline CDR1 is LGHDT and CDR2 is YNNKEL (reference sequence). CDR3 in amino acids: CASSPRGAGAGELFF. For the CDR3, the DNA is TGTGCCAGCAGCCCGCGGGGGGCCGGTGCCGGGGAGCTGTTTTTT.

The chain employs TRBV28 and TRBJ2-1; weak D call: TRBD2 (5 bases). The length of the CDR3 is 14 residues. CDR1 and CDR2 (germline): MDHEN, SYDVKM. V gave up 2 bases and J gave up 14 bases, with 19 bases separating them. The DNA for the CDR3 is TGTGCCAGCAGTTTAGATCTAGCCGGATCGGTGGAGTTCTTC. Translated, it gives CASSLDLAGSVEFF.

This chain links TRBV19 with TRBJ1-1; D might be TRBD1 (5 bases). The germline V gene has CDR1 LNHDA and CDR2 SQIVND (reference sequence). This CDR3 spans 13 amino acids. The V gene lost 6 bases and the J gene lost 1 base, with 9 bases spanning the gap. This chain's CDR3 is CASSWTQNTEAFF. Written as DNA, the CDR3 is TGTGCCAGTAGCTGGACACAGAACACTGAAGCTTTCTTT.

This clone has a single count. The CDR3 DNA sequence: TGTGCCAGCGGAGGGGGAGCGGGGGCCTCACCGACCACAGATACGCAGTATTTT. Amino acids: CASGGGAGASPTTDTQYF. The chain links TRBV4-2 to TRBJ2-3, with 8 bases lining up with TRBD2. The trim removed 8 bases at V and 2 bases at J, leaving 18 bases unmatched. Germline V lookup: CDR1 LGHNA, CDR2 YNFKEQ. The CDR3 is 18 residues long.

The chain carries TRBV18 and TRBJ1-2, with TRBD1 identical over 11 bases. Germline loops: CDR1 KGHSH, CDR2 LQKENI. This CDR3 region has 15 residues. V lost 3 bases to trimming and J lost 2 bases; unmatched junction nucleotides: 2. The CDR3 reads CASSPGDRGNYGYTF. CDR3 coding DNA: TGTGCCAGCTCACCCGGGGACAGGGGGAACTATGGCTACACCTTC.

The chain recombines TRBV10-3 with TRBJ1-5, with TRBD1 identical over 7 bases. V trimming: 7 bases; J trimming: 5 bases; junction bases outside the gene matches: 5. From germline, CDR1 is ENHRY and CDR2 SYGVKD. There are 13 residues in the CDR3. CDR3 DNA: TGTGCCATCACCGACAGGGACGATCAGCCCCAGCATTTT. This translates into CAITDRDDQPQHF.